Sequencing of this TCR beta chain was carried out in a study of blood T cell repertoires in COVID-19. Across the whole study: Italy, Spain and the United States were the sources of the convalescent and acute COVID-19 samples. T cells, B-cell-depleted T cells, or PBMCs provided the cDNA or gDNA that served as material.

In the original analysis: Amplification of reference gene primers was used by the study to estimate nucleated cell counts. Produced via immunoSEQ multiplex PCR; TCRdb's table is partial and in-frame only. V and J calls and clone size come straight from that table; D and trimming were deduced from the DNA. Of approximately 70,000 clones in the sample, approximately 80% were seen once. The CDR3 extends over 15 amino acids. V gave up 5 bases and J gave up 6 bases; unmatched junction bases: 6. The germline V gene has CDR1 KGHSH and CDR2 LQKENI. The clonotype originates from a man aged 55-75 years with COVID-19, enrolled during active disease. Source material: peripheral blood. The chain uses TRBV18 and TRBJ2-2, with TRBD2 matching 10 bases. The CDR3 region has the DNA TGTGCCAGCTCAATGCTAGCGGGAGACTCCGGGGAGCTGTTTTTT. Translating gives CASSMLAGDSGELFF.